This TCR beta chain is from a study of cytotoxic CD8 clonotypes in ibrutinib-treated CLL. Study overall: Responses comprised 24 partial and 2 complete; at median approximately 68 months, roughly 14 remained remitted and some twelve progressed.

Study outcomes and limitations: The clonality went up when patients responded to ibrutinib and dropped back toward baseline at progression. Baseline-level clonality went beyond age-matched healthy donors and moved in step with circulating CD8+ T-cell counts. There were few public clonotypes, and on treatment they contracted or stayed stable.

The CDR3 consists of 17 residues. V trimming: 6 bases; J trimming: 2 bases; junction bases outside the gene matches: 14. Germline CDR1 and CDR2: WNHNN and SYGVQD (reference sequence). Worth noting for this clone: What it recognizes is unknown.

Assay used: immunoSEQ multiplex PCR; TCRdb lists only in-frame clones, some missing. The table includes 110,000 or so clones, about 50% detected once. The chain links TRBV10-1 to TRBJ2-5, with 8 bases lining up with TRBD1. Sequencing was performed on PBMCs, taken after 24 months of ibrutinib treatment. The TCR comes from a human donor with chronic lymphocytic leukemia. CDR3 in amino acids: CASSDGRGQELQETQYF. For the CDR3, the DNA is TGCGCCAGCAGCGACGGACGGGGACAGGAGCTACAAGAGACCCAGTACTTC.